This TCR beta chain was sequenced in a study of patients and donors after allogeneic stem cell transplantation (dated by TCRdb to about 2020). Receptor amplification or capture employed RT-PCR. The sample was run on a NextSeq 550. The public sequencing data were trimmed at Q25 with fastp and processed into clonotypes with MiXCR by TCRdb, which kept only in-frame beta chains. Entries that share a CDR3 protein sequence are merged under the most common genes and DNA. Here the sample has approximately 11,000 distinct CDR3 sequences; 22% occur a single time. The ten largest make up roughly 55% of the sample. This clonotype was seen a few times. The target of this receptor is not known. No much larger clone is present one base from it, and per-base qualities are unavailable. CDR1 and CDR2 are read off the germline V gene as SGHTA and FQGTGA. Measured from the cysteine to the phenylalanine, the CDR3 is 15 residues long. Of all the DNA, just the CDR3 is kept, 45 bases in frame from base 1. V is shortened by 5 bases, J by 0 bases, and the region joining them spans 12 bases.

Sequenced input: blood, either unsorted or a sorted T cell fraction (not recorded which). The origin of this receptor is a human donor who was either an allogeneic HSCT recipient or a stem cell or donor lymphocyte infusion donor (not recorded which). It is not recorded whose cells these are; they may come from a transplant donor. The sequence links TRBV7-3 to TRBJ2-3; TRBD2 is a possible D gene, resting on 6 matching bases. The CDR3 region: CASSIRGTSTDTQYF. The DNA sequence is given as TGTGCCAGCAGCATTCGGGGGACTAGCACAGATACGCAGTATTTT. Here the CDR3 is joined to the reference TRBV7-3 and TRBJ2-3 genes, and the full variable domain is: GAGVSQTPSNKVTEKGKYVELRCDPISGHTALYWYRQSLGQGPEFLIYFQGTGAADDSGLPNDRFFAVRPEGSVSTLKIQRTERGDSAVYLCASSIRGTSTDTQYFGPGTRLTVL.